These 19 T cell receptor beta chains came from one sample sequenced in a study of shared clonotypes between healthy human individuals. Clones were read by immunoSEQ multiplex PCR, and TCRdb kept only the in-frame ones, dropping some. The data show approximately 1,500,000 clones, roughly 96% seen once. Material: naive CD4+ T cells sorted from blood. The sample's subset: CD45RA+ positively selected. Receptors were obtained from a man younger than 45 in good health.

The CDR3 coding sequence is TGCAGCGGCGGGACAGGGATCTACGAGCAGTACTTC. Amino acid sequence: CSGGTGIYEQYF. This chain connects TRBV29-1 to TRBJ2-7; 9 bases map to TRBD1. In germline, CDR1 is SQVTM, CDR2 ANQGSEA. CDR3 length: 12 residues. Losses at the gene ends were 7 bases for V and 3 bases for J; bases not matched to a gene: 4.

The chain carries TRBV5-1 and TRBJ1-4, with a possible D match to TRBD1 (5 bases). V shed 3 bases and J shed 8 bases, with 17 bases lying between them. The CDR3 consists of 15 residues. CDR1 and CDR2 from the germline V gene are SGHRS and YFSETQ. The CDR3 protein is CASSWDGEYKEKLFF. For the CDR3, the DNA is TGCGCCAGCAGCTGGGACGGAGAGTACAAGGAAAAACTGTTTTTT.

This chain joins TRBV9 and TRBJ2-1; 8 bases map to TRBD1. The CDR3 is made up of 16 amino acids. V shed 4 bases and J 0 bases; nucleotides not matched to a gene: 6. The germline V gene has CDR1 SGDLS and CDR2 YYNGEE. In DNA, the CDR3 is TGTGCCAGCAGCTGGGGGCAGGGGGCCTCCTACAATGAGCAGTTCTTC. Protein sequence: CASSWGQGASYNEQFF.

Concerning this clone itself: At one of its ends the junction is not consistent with the germline gene, which may arise from a read error. The chain joins TRBV7-2 to TRBJ2-1; the D gene is possibly TRBD1 (5 bases). Per germline, CDR1 SGHTA and CDR2 FQGNSA. This CDR3 is 14 amino acids long. In nucleotides, the CDR3 is TGTGCCAGTAGCTTAGAACCGACAGTCAATGAGCAGTTCTTC. It specifies CASSLEPTVNEQFF.

This chain uses TRBV2 with TRBJ2-1; 15 nucleotides line up with TRBD2. From germline, CDR1 is SNHLY and CDR2 FYNNEI. With 1 base clipped from V and 3 bases from J, the junction kept 7 bases outside the gene matches. This CDR3 has 19 residues. The CDR3 loop is CASSEVGLAGGSFYNEQFF. In nucleotides, the CDR3 is TGTGCCAGCAGTGAAGTGGGACTAGCGGGAGGAAGTTTCTACAATGAGCAGTTCTTC.

This chain uses TRBV15 with TRBJ2-2, with 10 bases aligning to TRBD2. The germline gives CDR1 LNHNV, CDR2 YYDKDF (reference sequence). The CDR3 length is 16 residues. V trimming: 0 bases; J trimming: 5 bases; junction bases outside the gene matches: 3. DNA for the CDR3: TGTGCCACCAGCAGAGATCAGGGACTAGCGACCGGGGAGCTGTTTTTT. Protein sequence: CATSRDQGLATGELFF.

The gene calls are TRBV5-1 and TRBJ2-3; D not certain. Germline lookup yields CDR1 SGHRS and CDR2 YFSETQ. Trimming pared 3 bases from V and 2 bases from J, leaving 10 bases between. This CDR3 comprises 14 residues. The CDR3 loop reads CASSSPRDTDTQYF. The CDR3 DNA reads TGCGCCAGCAGCTCCCCGAGAGACACAGATACGCAGTATTTT.

The rearrangement uses TRBV5-8 and TRBJ1-2; TRBD1 matches at 8 bases. This CDR3 spans 13 amino acids. In germline, CDR1 is SGHTS, CDR2 YDEGEE. J lost 10 bases, V lost 4 bases, and 9 bases had no gene match. CDR3 coding DNA: TGTGCCAGCAGCACCTGGGACAGGCCTAACTACACCTTC. Protein product: CASSTWDRPNYTF.

V usage is TRBV5-5 and J usage is TRBJ2-3; D uncertain. Germline loops: CDR1 SGHKS, CDR2 YYEKEE (reference sequence). V lost 2 bases, J lost 4 bases, and 11 bases lay in between. The CDR3 sequence is 14 residues long. The CDR3: CASSFGLLADTQYF. Here the CDR3 DNA reads TGTGCCAGCAGCTTCGGCTTATTGGCAGATACGCAGTATTTT. The entire variable domain, with the rest obtained from reference TRBV5-5 and TRBJ2-3, is as follows: DAGVTQSPTHLIKTRGQQVTLRCSPISGHKSVSWYQQVLGQGPQFIFQYYEKEERGRGNFPDRFSARQFPNYSSELNVNALLLGDSALYLCASSFGLLADTQYFGPGTRLTVL.

This clone was detected only once. One junction end disagrees with the germline gene, perhaps due to a read error. The same CDR3 also results from other DNA sequences found in this sample. V usage is TRBV27 and J usage is TRBJ1-5; no clear D. CDR1 and CDR2 from the germline V gene are MNHEY and SMNVEV (reference sequence). The CDR3 totals 14 residues. The CDR3 protein is CASSSPYSNQPQHF. The CDR3 DNA follows: TGTGCCAGCAGTTCTCCCTATAGCAATCAACCCCAGCATTTT.

The V gene is TRBV5-4, the J gene TRBJ2-7, with a possible D match to TRBD1 (6 bases). In germline, CDR1 is SGHNT, CDR2 YYREEE (reference sequence). This CDR3 comprises 15 residues. With 3 bases removed from V and 2 bases from J, the gap between germline ends came to 15 bases. CDR3 DNA sequence: TGTGCCAGCAGCTACCAAACAGGGATTCCCTACGAGCAGTACTTC. Protein product: CASSYQTGIPYEQYF.

The chain carries TRBV6-4 and TRBJ2-3; D unresolved. Germline values: CDR1 MRHNA, CDR2 SNTAGT. The CDR3 is made up of 13 amino acids. Trimming removed 0 bases from V and 3 bases from J, with 4 bases in between. The CDR3 DNA follows: TGTGCCAGCAGTGACTCAAAAACAGATACGCAGTATTTT. Its translation: CASSDSKTDTQYF.

This rearrangement joins TRBV5-1 to TRBJ2-7, with a weak D call TRBD1 (5 bases). Germline V gives CDR1 SGHRS, CDR2 YFSETQ. Trimming took off 0 bases at V and 3 bases at J, with 10 bases between the two ends. CDR3 length: 14 residues. CDR3 nucleotides: TGCGCCAGCAGCTTGGGTCCAGGGCGCTACGAGCAGTACTTC. Translated, it gives CASSLGPGRYEQYF.

This chain uses TRBV5-4 with TRBJ2-5; 12 nucleotides agree with TRBD2. The germline V gene has CDR1 SGHNT and CDR2 YYREEE (reference sequence). The CDR3 is made up of 16 amino acids. V lost 5 bases and J lost 4; bases outside the gene matches: 9. The CDR3 DNA reads as TGTGCCAGCAGTCCTCGACTAGCGGGAGAACGAGAGACCCAGTACTTC. Its protein is CASSPRLAGERETQYF.

V and J are TRBV15 and TRBJ1-1; 8 bases are shared with TRBD1. The CDR3 is 16 residues long. CDR1 LNHNV and CDR2 YYDKDF come from the germline V gene (reference sequence). Trimming removed 4 bases from V and 3 bases from J; junction bases left unmatched: 10. Here the CDR3 reads CATSKGTGGAYTEAFF. In nucleotides, the CDR3 is TGTGCCACCAGCAAGGGGACAGGCGGGGCATACACTGAAGCTTTCTTT.

This clone appeared a single time. The junction departs from the called germline gene at one end, perhaps through a read error. The chain uses TRBV5-4 and TRBJ1-1, with a tentative D call TRBD1 (6 bases). The V gene's germline CDR1 is SGHNT and CDR2 YYREEE (reference sequence). This CDR3 is 16 amino acids long. CDR3 nucleotide sequence: TGCGCCAGCAGCCAAGGGGGGTGGACTAAGAACACTGAAGCTTTCTTT. Translated: CASSQGGWTKNTEAFF.

The V gene is TRBV4-2, the J gene TRBJ2-7; tentatively, D is TRBD2 (5 bases). The CDR3 loop spans 15 amino acids. The V gene's germline CDR1 is LGHNA and CDR2 YNFKEQ. Trimming left V 0 bases short and J 0 bases short, with 9 bases between. CDR3 nucleotides: TGTGCCAGCAGCCAAGATCGACTATCCTCCTACGAGCAGTACTTC. It codes for CASSQDRLSSYEQYF.

The chain couples TRBV6-5 to TRBJ2-3; TRBD1 matches 9 bases. J lost 3 bases, V lost 6 bases, and 7 bases had no gene match. The CDR3 covers 15 residues. The germline gives CDR1 MNHEY, CDR2 SVGAGI. The CDR3 DNA is TGTGCCAGCAGCCCATGGGACAGGGCGACAGATACGCAGTATTTT. It codes for CASSPWDRATDTQYF.

The rearrangement joins TRBV28 to TRBJ1-1, with D uncertain. Germline loops: CDR1 MDHEN, CDR2 SYDVKM. CDR3 length equals 15 residues. Trimming stripped 2 bases from V and 2 bases from J, with 12 bases between. CDR3 residues: CASSLGGGINTEAFF. DNA of the CDR3: TGTGCCAGCAGTTTAGGTGGCGGGATTAACACTGAAGCTTTCTTT.